Listed below are T cell receptor beta chains from one sample, sequenced in a study of Ad26.COV2.S vaccination and SARS-CoV-2 variants. Method: immunoSEQ multiplex PCR; TCRdb's copy keeps in-frame clones and lacks some. The sample gives 300,000 to 400,000 clones, about 85% of which show up once; less than 4% is in the top ten. Sequencing used peripheral blood, obtained in a trial of Ad26.COV2.S vaccine versus placebo. The receptors originated from a person aged 18 to 65 who received the Ad26.COV2.S COVID-19 vaccine or a placebo. Each CDR3 is given with its conserved first and last residue. Fields, in order: clone size, J gene, D gene, V gene, CDR3 length, CDR3 DNA, CDR3 protein. The D gene is left open where the match is weak. Clone size is not always given. Where it is, it says once, few, many or a class for expanded clones.

. TRBJ1-1 . TRBV15 14 TGTGCCACCAGAAAGGGGGGGATGAACACTGAAGCTTTCTTT CATRKGGMNTEAFF
. TRBJ2-5 . TRBV5-1 16 TGCGCCAGCAGCTTCGGCACTAGTTTGGTCCAAGAGACCCAGTACTTC CASSFGTSLVQETQYF
. TRBJ1-4 . TRBV2 14 TGTGCCAGCAGCATGGCCAGGGCTAATGAAAAACTGTTTTTT CASSMARANEKLFF
few TRBJ1-6 TRBD1 TRBV11-2 15 TGTGCCAGCAGCCATACCGGGACAGGGGAAATACCCCTCCACTTT CASSHTGTGEIPLHF
few TRBJ2-3 . TRBV4-1 11 TGCGCCAGCAGCGGTCAGCGGCAGCAGTATTTT CASSGQRQQYF
. TRBJ2-2 . TRBV6-5 15 TGTGCCAGCAGGAGAACTTTGGGCTACACCGGGGAGCTGTTTTTT CASRRTLGYTGELFF
. TRBJ1-2 . TRBV6-2/TRBV6-3 19 TGTGCCAGCAGCTCCTTTCCGGGAGACTTAATCTCGCGGAAGTATGGCTACACCTTC CASSSFPGDLISRKYGYTF
once TRBJ2-6 TRBD2 TRBV5-6 18 TGTGCCAGCAGCACGAGACTAGCGCCTAGCTCTGGGGCCAACGTCCTGACTTTC CASSTRLAPSSGANVLTF
. TRBJ1-1 . TRBV5-5 15 TGTGCCAGCAGCTTGGCCCCAGGGGCTTTCACTGAAGCTTTCTTT CASSLAPGAFTEAFF
. TRBJ1-5 . TRBV28 15 TGTGCCAGCAGTTCGGGGGAACAGGGCAATCAGCCCCAGCATTTT CASSSGEQGNQPQHF
. TRBJ2-1 TRBD2 TRBV27 15 TGTGCCAGCTCCGGGGGGACTAGCGGGGGAAATGAGCAGTTCTTC CASSGGTSGGNEQFF
. TRBJ2-3 . TRBV7-2 17 TGTGCCAGCAGCTTAGCCTCCGGCAGGGCGGGGACAGATACGCAGTATTTT CASSLASGRAGTDTQYF
. TRBJ2-1 . TRBV7-8 18 TGTGCCAGCAGCTTAGCGGGAGGTGCGTCGAGCTCCTACAATGAGCAGTTCTTC CASSLAGGASSSYNEQFF
. TRBJ1-5 TRBD1 TRBV6-1 16 TGTGCCAGCAGTGAAGGACAGGGGCGTACTAATCAGCCCCAGCATTTT CASSEGQGRTNQPQHF
. TRBJ1-6 . TRBV6-6 16 TGTGCCAGCAGTCTCATAGGGGGGGGATCTAATTCACCCCTCCACTTT CASSLIGGGSNSPLHF
. TRBJ2-3 TRBD1 TRBV11-3 13 TGTGCCAGCACGGACACAGGGGGAGGTACGCAGTATTTT CASTDTGGGTQYF
. TRBJ2-7 . TRBV6-5 12 TGTGCCCTGTCGGGGACACTCTACGAGCAGTACTTC CALSGTLYEQYF
. TRBJ2-1 . TRBV5-1 14 TGCGCCAGCAGCTTGGCCTCAGAGGACAATGAGCAGTTCTTC CASSLASEDNEQFF
. TRBJ2-7 TRBD1 TRBV28 18 TGTGCCAGCAGTGCTTGGGCCCTTACGGACAGGAACTCCTACGAGCAGTACTTC CASSAWALTDRNSYEQYF
. TRBJ2-2 . TRBV6-5 15 TGTGCCAGCAGTAGCCCTGGGCGGCACACCGGGGAGCTGTTTTTT CASSSPGRHTGELFF
. TRBJ2-1 . TRBV3-1/TRBV3-2 15 TGTGCCAGCAGCCAAGGAACCACAGGGATTTCGGAGCAGTTCTTC CASSQGTTGISEQFF
. TRBJ1-5 TRBD1 TRBV5-6 18 TGTGCCAGCAGCTTGGGAGCCAGACAGGGTTTAGGGGATCAGCCCCAGCATTTT CASSLGARQGLGDQPQHF
. TRBJ2-7 . TRBV28 15 TGTGCCAGCAGTTTACTAATAAAGCCCGCGGGGGAGCAGTACTTC CASSLLIKPAGEQYF
few TRBJ2-7 TRBD1 TRBV9 15 TGTGCCAGCAGCGTCCGACAGGGGGTTGGGGACGAGCAGTACTTC CASSVRQGVGDEQYF
. TRBJ2-7 . TRBV5-1 15 TGCGCCAGCAGCCCCTATGAGCGGGTCTCCTACGAGCAGTACTTC CASSPYERVSYEQYF
. TRBJ2-3 TRBD2 TRBV2 17 TGTGCCTCCGACTATAGGACTAGCGGGAAAATCACAGATACGCAGTATTTT CASDYRTSGKITDTQYF
. TRBJ2-6 TRBD1 TRBV19 18 TGTGCCAGTAGTGGCGGGGGACAGGGACCCTCTGGGGCCAACGTCCTGACTTTC CASSGGGQGPSGANVLTF
. TRBJ2-4 TRBD2 TRBV6-2/TRBV6-3 15 TGTGCCAGCAGTTACTCGCCCGGGGGGGAGGACATTCAGTACTTC CASSYSPGGEDIQYF
. TRBJ1-5 TRBD1 TRBV28 14 TGTGCCAGCACCGGGGGGACAGGGTTTCAGCCCCAGCATTTT CASTGGTGFQPQHF
few TRBJ1-2 . TRBV6-5 14 TGTGCCAGCAGTTATAGGGACGTTAACTATGGCTACACCTTC CASSYRDVNYGYTF
. TRBJ2-2 TRBD1 TRBV11-2 16 TGTGCCAGCAGCATCTATTCGGGACAGGGCCCCGGGGAGCTGTTTTTT CASSIYSGQGPGELFF
. TRBJ2-7 . TRBV10-3 16 TGTGCCATCAGTGAGTCGCCCCCTGGAAGTTCCTACGAGCAGTACTTC CAISESPPGSSYEQYF
. TRBJ1-2 . TRBV19 14 TGTGCCAGTACCAAAGGAGGATTTCACTATGGCTACACCTTC CASTKGGFHYGYTF
. TRBJ2-7 . TRBV12-3/TRBV12-4 12 TGTGCCAGCACTGACAGCTCCTACGAGCAGTACTTC CASTDSSYEQYF
. TRBJ2-2 . TRBV19 14 TGTGCCAGTAATCCGGGGGGCAGCACCGGGGAGCTGTTTTTT CASNPGGSTGELFF
few TRBJ2-1 TRBD1 TRBV4-1 20 TGCGCCAGCAGACAATCCGGTATAGACTTCCTTTGGGACAGGGGCGATGAGCAGTTCTTC CASRQSGIDFLWDRGDEQFF
. TRBJ1-6 . TRBV27 13 TGTGCCAGCAGTTCCCCACGTGGTTCACCCCTCCACTTT CASSSPRGSPLHF
. TRBJ2-6 . TRBV5-6 17 TGTGCCAGCAGCTGGGTGGGGGAGCTCTCTGGGGCCAACGTCCTGACTTTC CASSWVGELSGANVLTF
once TRBJ1-2 TRBD1 TRBV27 13 TGTGCCAGCACTAGGGGGCGCGGCTATGGCTACACCTTC CASTRGRGYGYTF
. TRBJ1-3 TRBD1 TRBV28 13 TGTGCCAGCAGTCCGGGACAGTCGAACACCATATATTTT CASSPGQSNTIYF
many TRBJ2-2 TRBD1 TRBV13 16 TGTGCCAGCAGCTCCGCGACCGACAGGGTCACCGGGGAGCTGTTTTTT CASSSATDRVTGELFF
few TRBJ2-3 TRBD2 TRBV6-5 15 TGTGCCAGCAGGACCCCTATGGGAGGGCGGTCTACGCAGTATTTT CASRTPMGGRSTQYF
. TRBJ2-3 TRBD2 TRBV10-2 14 TGCGCCAGCATGTCTAGCGGGAGGGCAGATACGCAGTATTTT CASMSSGRADTQYF
. TRBJ1-4 TRBD1 TRBV27 16 TGTGCCAGCAGTTTGGGACAGACTACAACTAATGAAAAACTGTTTTTT CASSLGQTTTNEKLFF
. TRBJ1-2 TRBD1 TRBV15 14 TGTGCCACCAGCACTAACAGGGGTGACTATGGCTACACCTTC CATSTNRGDYGYTF
. TRBJ2-1 . TRBV28 13 TGTGCCAGCACCGGGACGCGGTACAATGAGCAGTTCTTC CASTGTRYNEQFF
. TRBJ1-1 . TRBV6-2/TRBV6-3 11 TGTGCCAGCAGTTCCGGCACTGAAGCTTTCTTT CASSSGTEAFF
. TRBJ2-7 TRBD1 TRBV19 15 TGTGCCAGTAGTAGGGGACAGGGGAGCTCCTACGAGCAGTACTTC CASSRGQGSSYEQYF
. TRBJ2-2 . TRBV30 13 TGTGCCTGGAGTGTCTCGAACACCGGGGAGCTGTTTTTT CAWSVSNTGELFF
. TRBJ2-5 . TRBV30 12 TGTGCCTGGAGTCAAGGGGTCGAGACCCAGTACTTC CAWSQGVETQYF
. TRBJ2-5 . TRBV5-4 14 TGTGCCAGCAGCTTGGGACTTCTACAAGAGACCCAGTACTTC CASSLGLLQETQYF
few TRBJ1-5 . TRBV2 12 TGTGCCAGCAGTACAGGGTCCCAGCCCCAGCATTTT CASSTGSQPQHF
. TRBJ2-3 TRBD1 TRBV7-2 15 TGTGCCAGCAGCCCCCGGACAGGGGCCACAGATACGCAGTATTTT CASSPRTGATDTQYF